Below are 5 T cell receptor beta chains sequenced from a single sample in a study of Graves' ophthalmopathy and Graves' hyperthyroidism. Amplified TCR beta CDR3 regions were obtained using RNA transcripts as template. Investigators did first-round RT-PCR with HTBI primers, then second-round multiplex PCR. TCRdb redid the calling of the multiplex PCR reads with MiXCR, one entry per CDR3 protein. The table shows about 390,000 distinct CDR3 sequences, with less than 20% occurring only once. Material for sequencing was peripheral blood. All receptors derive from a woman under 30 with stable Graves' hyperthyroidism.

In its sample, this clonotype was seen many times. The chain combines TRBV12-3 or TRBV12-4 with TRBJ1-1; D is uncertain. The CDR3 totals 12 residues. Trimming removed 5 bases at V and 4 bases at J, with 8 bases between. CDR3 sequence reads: CASSPLGTEAFF. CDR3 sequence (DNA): TGTGCCAGCAGTCCTCTAGGCACTGAAGCTTTCTTT.

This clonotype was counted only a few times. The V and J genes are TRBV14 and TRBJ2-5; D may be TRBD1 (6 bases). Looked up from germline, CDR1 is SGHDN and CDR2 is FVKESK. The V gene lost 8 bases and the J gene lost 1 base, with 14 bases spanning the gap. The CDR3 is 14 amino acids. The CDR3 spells CASPPGDPQETQYF. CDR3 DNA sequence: TGTGCCAGCCCCCCAGGGGACCCCCAAGAGACCCAGTACTTC.

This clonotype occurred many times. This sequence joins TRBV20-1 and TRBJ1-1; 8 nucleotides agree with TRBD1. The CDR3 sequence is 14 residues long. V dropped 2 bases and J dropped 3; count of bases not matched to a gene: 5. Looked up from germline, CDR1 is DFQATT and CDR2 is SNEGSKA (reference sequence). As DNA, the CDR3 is TGCAGTGCTAGACCGACAGGGGCTCACACTGAAGCTTTCTTT. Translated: CSARPTGAHTEAFF.

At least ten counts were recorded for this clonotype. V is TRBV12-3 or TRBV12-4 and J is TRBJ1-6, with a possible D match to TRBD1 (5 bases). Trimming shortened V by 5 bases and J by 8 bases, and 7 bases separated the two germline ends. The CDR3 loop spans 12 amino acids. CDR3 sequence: CASSGGYSPLHF. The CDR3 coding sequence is TGTGCCAGCAGTGGGGGTTATTCACCCCTCCACTTT.

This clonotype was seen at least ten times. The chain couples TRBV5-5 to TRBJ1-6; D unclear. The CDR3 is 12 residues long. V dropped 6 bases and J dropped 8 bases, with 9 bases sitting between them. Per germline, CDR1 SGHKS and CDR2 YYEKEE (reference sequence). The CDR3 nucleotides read TGTGCCAGCACCCTTCAGGATTCACCCCTCCACTTT. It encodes CASTLQDSPLHF. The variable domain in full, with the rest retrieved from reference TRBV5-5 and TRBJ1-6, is DAGVTQSPTHLIKTRGQQVTLRCSPISGHKSVSWYQQVLGQGPQFIFQYYEKEERGRGNFPDRFSARQFPNYSSELNVNALLLGDSALYLCASTLQDSPLHFGNGTRLTVT.